Ten or more counts support the clone carrying this T cell receptor (beta chain). The antigen remains unidentified. Trimming took 3 bases from V and 1 from J; bases not matched to a gene: 4. This CDR3 region has 15 residues. Germline CDR1 reads SGHTA; CDR2 reads FQGNSA. This sample stems from a study of response to subunit inactivated influenza vaccine. One entry per CDR3 protein, called by TCRdb with MiXCR from the RT-PCR reads. Of hundreds of thousands of distinct CDR3 sequences in the sample, about 12% are singletons; the top ten hold about 10%. Whole-study findings and limits: Authors suggested each seasonal flu vaccination may recruit only limited numbers of new T cells.

The origin of this receptor is a man aged 45 to 65 who received an inactivated influenza vaccine. This sample comprised PBMCs from blood, obtained on the day of vaccination. The chain has TRBV7-2 and TRBJ2-3, with TRBD2 matching over 7 bases. The CDR3 region has the DNA TGTGCCAGCAGCTTGAGCGGGGTGGGCACAGATACGCAGTATTTT. Amino acid sequence: CASSLSGVGTDTQYF.